These T cell receptor beta chains were read from a single sample in a study of regulatory T cells in long-lasting Graves disease. TCRdb processed the multiplex PCR reads anew with MiXCR; each CDR3 protein has one entry. The sample carries roughly 560,000 distinct CDR3 sequences, around 16% recorded once. The sample was also linked to a second study, of T cells in Graves' hyperthyroidism and ophthalmopathy.

The material was peripheral blood mononuclear cells (PBMCs), obtained at new diagnosis, from a patient treated with antithyroid drugs. These receptors came from a woman aged 35 to 60 with Graves disease. The CDR3 runs from the conserved cysteine through the conserved F or W. Each record gives: J gene, D gene, V gene, clone size, CDR3 DNA, CDR3 protein. A D gene is named only where the DNA matches it firmly. Clone size is given for some rows only: seen once, a few or many times, or a class if the clone is expanded.

TRBJ1-5 | . | TRBV2 | few | TGTGCCAGCAGGGCGACAGATCTTCAGCCCCAGCATTTT | CASRATDLQPQHF
TRBJ1-6 | TRBD1 | TRBV18 | . | TGTGCCAGCTCACCGCCTCCCGGGACAGGGTATGGTTCACCCCTCCACTTT | CASSPPPGTGYGSPLHF
TRBJ1-5 | TRBD1 | TRBV28 | few | TGTGCCAGCAGGAGGACAGGGAATCAGCCCCAGCATTTT | CASRRTGNQPQHF
TRBJ1-2 | TRBD1 | TRBV12-3/TRBV12-4 | many | TGTGCCAGCAGTCGATCTATCTGGGGGACAGCTTCCTATGGCTACACCTTC | CASSRSIWGTASYGYTF
TRBJ2-3 | TRBD2 | TRBV5-1 | many | TGCGCCAGCAAGCGGGGGGGCGGTGCTGCAGATACGCAGTATTTT | CASKRGGGAADTQYF
TRBJ2-2 | . | TRBV5-1 | many | TGCGCCAGCAGCTTGGATCTAGCTGGCGGGGAGCTGTTTTTT | CASSLDLAGGELFF
TRBJ1-3 | . | TRBV18 | many | TGTGCCAGCTCACCGACAGCAAGCTCTGGAAACACCATATATTTT | CASSPTASSGNTIYF
TRBJ2-1 | TRBD2 | TRBV10-3 | many | TGTGCCATCAGGGAAGCCGGGACTAGGTCCTACAATGAGCAGTTCTTC | CAIREAGTRSYNEQFF
TRBJ1-1 | . | TRBV5-1 | . | TGCGCCAGCAGCGCAAACAGGGTTGAAGCTTTCTTT | CASSANRVEAFF
TRBJ2-7 | . | TRBV5-8 | . | TGTGCCAGCAGCTCCTTCTCAGGGGCGTTGGGGCAGTACTTC | CASSSFSGALGQYF
TRBJ1-5 | . | TRBV7-8 | . | TGTGCCAGCAGCCGAAGACCCCTGTTGGGCAATCAGCCCCAGCATTTT | CASSRRPLLGNQPQHF
TRBJ2-1 | . | TRBV5-1 | many | TGCGCCAGCAGCTTGGCCGGCCGGAACAATGAGCAGTTCTTC | CASSLAGRNNEQFF
TRBJ2-3 | TRBD2 | TRBV30 | . | TGTGCCTGGACCCTTGGGACTAGCGGCCGGGGGGATACGCAGTATTTT | CAWTLGTSGRGDTQYF
TRBJ1-5 | TRBD1 | TRBV5-8 | many | TGTGCCAGCAGCTACGGCCGACAGGGGTACCAGCCCCAGCATTTT | CASSYGRQGYQPQHF
TRBJ1-1 | TRBD1 | TRBV6-1 | many | TGTGCCAGCATAAGGGACAGGCCTAGGGCTGAAGCTTTCTTT | CASIRDRPRAEAFF
TRBJ2-2 | TRBD2 | TRBV3-1 | . | TGTGCCAGCAGCCAAGATGGGCGGGGGAGGAACACCGGGGAGCTGTTTTTT | CASSQDGRGRNTGELFF
TRBJ2-7 | TRBD1 | TRBV20-1 | . | TGCAGTGCTGGGGGGGGGACAGGGGAGGCCTACGAGCAGTACTTC | CSAGGGTGEAYEQYF
TRBJ1-1 | . | TRBV6-1 | few | TGTGCCAGCGGGCGAGTTGGGGGGAGGACTGAAGCTTTCTTT | CASGRVGGRTEAFF
TRBJ2-3 | TRBD2 | TRBV6-5 | . | TGTGCCAGCAGTTTGAGGACTAGCGGGGAGACAGATACGCAGTATTTT | CASSLRTSGETDTQYF
TRBJ2-1 | TRBD1 | TRBV5-1 | many | TGCGCCAGCAGCCCGGGACAGCCGATTTACAATGAGCAGTTCTTC | CASSPGQPIYNEQFF
TRBJ2-5 | TRBD2 | TRBV4-2 | many | TGTGCCAGCAGCCAAGCCGGAGCGGGGCTCCAAGAGACCCAGTACTTC | CASSQAGAGLQETQYF
TRBJ1-6 | . | TRBV7-9 | . | TGTGCCAGCAGCTTAGGGCAGGGATCAGCAGGAGCACCCCTCCACTTT | CASSLGQGSAGAPLHF
TRBJ1-2 | . | TRBV20-1 | . | TGCAGTGCTAGAGTCCCCCCTTTAGGGACGGGCTATGGCTACACCTTC | CSARVPPLGTGYGYTF
TRBJ1-1 | TRBD1 | TRBV6-1 | many | TGTGCCAGCAGCCCCGACAGGGGACGGACCTTGAACACTGAAGCTTTCTTT | CASSPDRGRTLNTEAFF
TRBJ2-3 | . | TRBV20-1 | . | TGCAGTGCTGACCAGATATCTAGCACAGATACGCAGTATTTT | CSADQISSTDTQYF
TRBJ2-1 | TRBD2 | TRBV7-9 | . | TGTGCCAGCAGCCCCAAGCTCGGGGGGGCCTACAATGAGCAGTTCTTC | CASSPKLGGAYNEQFF
TRBJ1-5 | TRBD1 | TRBV11-2 | . | TGTGCCAGCAGCACCGGGACAGGGGCTGGCGGCAATCAGCCCCAGCATTTT | CASSTGTGAGGNQPQHF
TRBJ2-1 | . | TRBV5-1 | many | TGCGCCAGCAGCTTGGCTATGGAAGAGGAGCAGTTCTTC | CASSLAMEEEQFF
TRBJ1-2 | . | TRBV7-9 | . | TGTGCCAGCAGCGAAAGTGTCTGGGGCTACACCTTC | CASSESVWGYTF
TRBJ1-3 | . | TRBV4-1 | . | TGCGCCAGCAGCCAAGAAAGGGGAAAGTCCGGAAACACCATATATTTT | CASSQERGKSGNTIYF
TRBJ2-5 | . | TRBV20-1 | few | TGCAGTTTCCCAATGGGAGGGGGTGGCGAGACCCAGTACTTC | CSFPMGGGGETQYF
TRBJ2-7 | . | TRBV10-3 | . | TGTGCCATCAGTGAGTCTCAGGGAAGCTACGAGCAGTACTTC | CAISESQGSYEQYF
TRBJ1-3 | TRBD1 | TRBV3-1 | few | TGTGCCAGCAGCCGACAGGGGGCCGCTAGAAACACCATATATTTT | CASSRQGAARNTIYF
TRBJ1-3 | TRBD1 | TRBV13 | few | TGTGCCAGCAGATCAGGGGGGAACTCTGGAAACACCATATATTTT | CASRSGGNSGNTIYF
TRBJ1-3 | . | TRBV28 | many | TGTGCCAGCAGTTCCCGGGGCCTAGGGGGTGGAAACACCATATATTTT | CASSSRGLGGGNTIYF
TRBJ2-7 | . | TRBV5-1 | . | TGCGCCAGCAGCTCAGACCTCCTTCGAAGCACCTACGAGCAGTACTTC | CASSSDLLRSTYEQYF
TRBJ2-7 | . | TRBV5-1 | many | TGCGCCAGCAGCACCGGGCAGCTCTACGAGCAGTACTTC | CASSTGQLYEQYF
TRBJ2-1 | . | TRBV20-1 | few | TGCAGTGCTTTAACGGACAGATACAATGAGCAGTTCTTC | CSALTDRYNEQFF
TRBJ2-2 | TRBD1 | TRBV19 | . | TGTGCCAGTAGTATAAAGGGACAGACGAACACCGGGGAGCTGTTTTTT | CASSIKGQTNTGELFF
TRBJ2-2 | . | TRBV20-1 | many | TGCAGTGCTAGAGCCCCCGGGGACCTCACCGGGGAGCTGTTTTTT | CSARAPGDLTGELFF
TRBJ1-2 | TRBD1 | TRBV3-1 | . | TGTGCCAGCAGCTACCTGGGAGGGGGCAAATTCTATGGCTACACCTTC | CASSYLGGGKFYGYTF
TRBJ2-3 | . | TRBV3-1 | many | TGTGCCAGCAGCCAAGTCTCCCGGGGCTTAATCACAGATACGCAGTATTTT | CASSQVSRGLITDTQYF
TRBJ2-1 | . | TRBV30 | . | TGTGCCTGGAGTTTTCGGGGGAACTACAATGAGCAGTTCTTC | CAWSFRGNYNEQFF
TRBJ2-7 | TRBD1 | TRBV5-1 | many | TGCGCCAGCAGCTTGGGCACAGGGGGTTTCCCCTACGAGCAGTACTTC | CASSLGTGGFPYEQYF
TRBJ2-7 | . | TRBV3-1 | many | TGTGCCAGCAGCCAAGGGGGCGACTACGAGCAGTACTTC | CASSQGGDYEQYF
TRBJ1-1 | TRBD1 | TRBV18 | many | TGTGCCAGCTCAACCCGGACAGGGGGCACTGAAGCTTTCTTT | CASSTRTGGTEAFF
TRBJ1-1 | . | TRBV19 | . | TGTGCCAGTACTTCTATCCCCGGAACTGAAGCTTTCTTT | CASTSIPGTEAFF
TRBJ2-5 | . | TRBV11-2 | many | TGTGCCAGCAGCTTAAGCCCCAAAGAGACCCAGTACTTC | CASSLSPKETQYF
TRBJ2-5 | . | TRBV7-9 | many | TGTGCCAGCAGCCGGACACCAGTAGAGACCCAGTACTTC | CASSRTPVETQYF
TRBJ1-2 | . | TRBV6-1 | many | TGTGCCAGCAGTGCCAGGGACGAAGGCGGCTACACCTTC | CASSARDEGGYTF
TRBJ1-5 | . | TRBV30 | . | TGTGCCTGGAGTGTAGGGGGGCATAGCAATCAGCCCCAGCATTTT | CAWSVGGHSNQPQHF